The 9 T cell receptor beta chains below were found in one sample sequenced in a study of regulatory T cells in long-lasting Graves disease. Time point meaning: newly diagnosed GD, antithyroid drugs for less than 3 months. Isolated PBMC RNA provided the starting material for the TCR library. The TCR beta library used iRepertoire HTBI primers with Arm-PCR amplification of CDR3. TCRdb independently ran MiXCR on the multiplex PCR reads; one entry per CDR3 protein. This sample has more than 450,000 distinct CDR3 sequences, with about 12% found just once. In addition, the sample was reused for a study of T cells in Graves' hyperthyroidism and ophthalmopathy.

The sample here was peripheral blood mononuclear cells (PBMCs), taken at new diagnosis, from a patient treated with antithyroid drugs. All receptors come from a woman in her 30s with Graves disease.

This clonotype has more than one count but fewer than ten. The genes are TRBV25-1 and TRBJ2-2; 7 nucleotides line up with TRBD2. The V segment lost 8 bases and the J segment 3 bases; nucleotides outside the gene matches: 9. Germline-derived CDR1 and CDR2 are MGHDK and SYGVNS. This CDR3 has 15 amino acids. CDR3 residues: CASQGGLGYTGELFF. As DNA, the CDR3 is TGTGCCAGCCAGGGAGGACTAGGGTACACCGGGGAGCTGTTTTTT.

This clonotype was picked up many times. The rearrangement uses TRBV2 and TRBJ2-7; D might be TRBD1 (6 bases). Per germline, CDR1 SNHLY and CDR2 FYNNEI. Trimming shortened V by 4 bases and J by 9 bases, and 13 bases separated the two germline ends. The CDR3 spans 12 residues. CDR3 sequence: CASSAGTNRQYF. In nucleotides, the CDR3 is TGTGCCAGCAGTGCTGGGACAAACCGGCAGTACTTC. The whole variable domain, remainder taken from reference TRBV2 and TRBJ2-7, is EPEVTQTPSHQVTQMGQEVILRCVPISNHLYFYWYRQILGQKVEFLVSFYNNEISEKSEIFDDQFSVERPDGSNFTLKIRSTKLEDSAMYFCASSAGTNRQYFGPGTRLTVT.

This clonotype was counted many times. The chain recombines TRBV2 with TRBJ2-1; 12 positions agree with TRBD2. Germline lookup yields CDR1 SNHLY and CDR2 FYNNEI. This CDR3 is 14 amino acids long. J lost 8 bases, V lost 6 bases, and 5 bases had no gene match. The CDR3 nucleotides are TGTGCCAGCAGGCTGACTAGCGGGAGTTATGAGCAGTTCTTC. This codes for CASRLTSGSYEQFF. The whole variable domain, remainder taken from reference TRBV2 and TRBJ2-1, is EPEVTQTPSHQVTQMGQEVILRCVPISNHLYFYWYRQILGQKVEFLVSFYNNEISEKSEIFDDQFSVERPDGSNFTLKIRSTKLEDSAMYFCASRLTSGSYEQFFGPGTRLTVL.

This clonotype was recorded many times. The chain is built from TRBV12-3 or TRBV12-4 and TRBJ2-7; D perhaps matches TRBD2 (5 bases). Trimming took 4 bases from V and 3 from J, leaving 13 bases between them. The CDR3 is made up of 14 amino acids. The CDR3 is CASSWTYSNYEQYF. The CDR3 region has the DNA TGTGCCAGCAGTTGGACTTATAGCAACTACGAGCAGTACTTC.

At least ten counts were recorded for this clonotype. The V gene is TRBV29-1, the J gene TRBJ1-1; D remains ambiguous. This CDR3 has 12 amino acids. The germline V gene encodes CDR1 SQVTM and CDR2 ANQGSEA. Trimming stripped 7 bases from V and 0 bases from J, with 9 bases between. In nucleotides, the CDR3 is TGCAGCGGAATGGTAATGAACACTGAAGCTTTCTTT. Translated: CSGMVMNTEAFF.

This clonotype came up a few times. The gene calls are TRBV4-3 and TRBJ1-5, with D unclear. Trimming removed 4 bases from V and 7 bases from J, with 17 bases in between. Germline values: CDR1 LGHNA, CDR2 YSLEER. The CDR3 consists of 15 residues. The CDR3 protein is CASSPRTSVGQPQHF. The CDR3 nucleotides read TGCGCCAGCAGCCCGAGGACGTCGGTCGGGCAGCCCCAGCATTTT.

This clonotype was seen repeatedly, ten times or more. This chain connects TRBV29-1 to TRBJ2-3; D is perhaps TRBD1 (5 bases). Germline V CDR1 and CDR2: SQVTM, ANQGSEA. The CDR3 contains 15 residues. V was cut by 4 bases and J by 0 bases, with 14 bases left in between. DNA for the CDR3: TGCAGCGTTGCCGTGACAGTGTTTAGCACAGATACGCAGTATTTT. Protein: CSVAVTVFSTDTQYF.

This clonotype came up many times. The chain uses TRBV11-3 and TRBJ2-3; possibly TRBD1 for D (5 bases). Germline CDR1 reads SGHNT; CDR2 reads YENEEA. The CDR3 spans 14 residues. V was clipped by 5 bases and J by 0 bases, with 9 bases between them. The CDR3 is CASSTTVSTDTQYF. The CDR3 DNA reads as TGTGCCAGCAGCACGACAGTTAGCACAGATACGCAGTATTTT. Based on the CDR3 plus reference TRBV11-3 and TRBJ2-3, the full variable domain is EAGVVQSPRYKIIEKKQPVAFWCNPISGHNTLYWYLQNLGQGPELLIRYENEEAVDDSQLPKDRFSAERLKGVDSTLKIQPAELGDSAVYLCASSTTVSTDTQYFGPGTRLTVL.

Comment on this clonotype: A much larger clone lies one base from this, so it may be a read error. This chain connects TRBV30 to TRBJ2-5; 10 bases map to TRBD2. The CDR3 runs to 15 residues. Per the germline V gene, CDR1 is GTSNPN and CDR2 is SVGIG (reference sequence). This chain's CDR3 is CVWSESGRAGETQYF. The CDR3 region has the DNA TGTGTCTGGAGTGAGAGCGGGAGGGCCGGGGAGACCCAGTACTTC.